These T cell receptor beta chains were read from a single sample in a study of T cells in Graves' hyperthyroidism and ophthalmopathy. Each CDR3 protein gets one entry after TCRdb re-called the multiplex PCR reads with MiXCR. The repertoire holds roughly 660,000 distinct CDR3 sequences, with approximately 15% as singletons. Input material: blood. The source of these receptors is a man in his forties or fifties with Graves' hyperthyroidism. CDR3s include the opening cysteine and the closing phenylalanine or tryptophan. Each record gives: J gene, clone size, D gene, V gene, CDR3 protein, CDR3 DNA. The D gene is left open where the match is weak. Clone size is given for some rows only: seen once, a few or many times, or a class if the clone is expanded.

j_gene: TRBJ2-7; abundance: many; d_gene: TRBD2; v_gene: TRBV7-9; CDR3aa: CASSNGRGTSGSRHEQYF; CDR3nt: TGTGCCAGCAGCAATGGACGGGGGACTAGCGGGAGTCGCCACGAGCAGTACTTC
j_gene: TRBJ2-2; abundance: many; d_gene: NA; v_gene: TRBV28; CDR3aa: CASSLFLPRADTGELFF; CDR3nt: TGTGCCAGCAGTTTATTTCTCCCCAGGGCGGACACCGGGGAGCTGTTTTTT
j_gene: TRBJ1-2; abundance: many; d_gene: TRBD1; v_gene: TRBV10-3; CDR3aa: CAISTGGYGENYGYTF; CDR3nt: TGTGCCATCAGTACAGGGGGCTATGGGGAAAACTATGGCTACACCTTC
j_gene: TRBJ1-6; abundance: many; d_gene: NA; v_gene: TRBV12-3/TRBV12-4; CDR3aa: CASSLRASGSPLHF; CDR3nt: TGTGCCAGCAGTTTAAGGGCCTCTGGGTCACCCCTCCACTTT
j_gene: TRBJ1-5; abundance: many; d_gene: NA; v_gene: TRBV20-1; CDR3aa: CSARTTGSGNQPQHF; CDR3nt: TGCAGTGCTAGGACTACAGGTAGTGGCAATCAGCCCCAGCATTTT
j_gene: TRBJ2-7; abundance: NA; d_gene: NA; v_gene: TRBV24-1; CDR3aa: CATSGGFPPYEQYF; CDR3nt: TGTGCCACCAGTGGTGGATTTCCTCCCTACGAGCAGTACTTC
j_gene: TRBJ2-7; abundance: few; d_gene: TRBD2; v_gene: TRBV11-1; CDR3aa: CASSPIGLAGSNLPPGREQYF; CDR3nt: TGTGCCAGCAGCCCTATCGGACTAGCGGGATCGAATCTCCCCCCGGGACGGGAGCAGTACTTC
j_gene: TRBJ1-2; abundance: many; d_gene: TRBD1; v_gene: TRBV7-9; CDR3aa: CASSRGQGDDGYTF; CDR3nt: TGTGCCAGCAGCCGGGGACAGGGAGACGATGGCTACACCTTC
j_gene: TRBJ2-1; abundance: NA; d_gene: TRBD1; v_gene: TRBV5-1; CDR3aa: CASSGGDREYNEQFF; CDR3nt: TGCGCCAGCAGCGGGGGGGACAGGGAGTACAATGAGCAGTTCTTC
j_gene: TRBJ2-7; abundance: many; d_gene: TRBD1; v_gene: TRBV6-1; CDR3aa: CASSTRDREARRGNVAYEQYF; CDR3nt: TGTGCCAGCAGTACCCGGGACAGGGAGGCGAGACGCGGGAACGTGGCCTACGAGCAGTACTTC
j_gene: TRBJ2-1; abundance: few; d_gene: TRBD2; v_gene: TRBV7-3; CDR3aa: CASSLSREGWNEQFF; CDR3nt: TGTGCCAGCAGCTTATCGCGGGAGGGCTGGAATGAGCAGTTCTTC
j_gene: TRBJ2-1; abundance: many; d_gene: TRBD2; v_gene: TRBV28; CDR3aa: CASSPWTSGDNEQFF; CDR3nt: TGTGCCAGCAGTCCATGGACTAGCGGGGACAATGAGCAGTTCTTC
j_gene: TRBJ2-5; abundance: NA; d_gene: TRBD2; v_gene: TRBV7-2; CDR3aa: CASSPGIAGTGETQYF; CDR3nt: TGTGCCAGCAGCCCCGGAATAGCGGGCACAGGAGAGACCCAGTACTTC
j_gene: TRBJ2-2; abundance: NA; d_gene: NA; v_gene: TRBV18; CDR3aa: CASSQNSRDPNTGELFF; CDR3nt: TGTGCCAGCTCACAAAATTCTCGGGATCCGAACACCGGGGAGCTGTTTTTT
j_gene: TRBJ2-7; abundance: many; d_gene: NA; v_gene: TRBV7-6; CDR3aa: CASSLASGSYEQYF; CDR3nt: TGTGCCAGCAGCTTAGCATCCGGGTCCTACGAGCAGTACTTC
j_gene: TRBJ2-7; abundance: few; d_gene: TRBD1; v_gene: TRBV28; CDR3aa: CASRTPGQDYEQYF; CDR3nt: TGTGCCAGCAGAACGCCCGGACAGGACTACGAGCAGTACTTC
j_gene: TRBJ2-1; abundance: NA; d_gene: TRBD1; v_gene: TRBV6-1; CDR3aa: CASSEMDRVLGNEQFF; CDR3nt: TGTGCCAGCAGTGAAATGGACAGGGTATTAGGCAATGAGCAGTTCTTC
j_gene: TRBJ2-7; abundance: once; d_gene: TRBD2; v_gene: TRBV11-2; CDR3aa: CASSLIAGLSSYEQYF; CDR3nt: TGTGCCAGCAGCTTGATAGCGGGTCTAAGCTCCTACGAGCAGTACTTC
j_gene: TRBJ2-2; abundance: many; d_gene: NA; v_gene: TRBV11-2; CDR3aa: CASSLSVPGELFF; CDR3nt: TGTGCCAGCAGCCTTAGCGTACCCGGGGAGCTGTTTTTT
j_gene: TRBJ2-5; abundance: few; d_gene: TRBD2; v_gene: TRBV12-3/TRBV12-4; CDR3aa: CASSLASGAQETQYF; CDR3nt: TGTGCCAGCAGTTTGGCTAGCGGGGCCCAAGAGACCCAGTACTTC
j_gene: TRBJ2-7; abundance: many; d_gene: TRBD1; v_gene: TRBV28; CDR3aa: CASSLWTGTGGEQYF; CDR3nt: TGTGCCAGCAGTTTATGGACTGGGACAGGGGGCGAGCAGTACTTC
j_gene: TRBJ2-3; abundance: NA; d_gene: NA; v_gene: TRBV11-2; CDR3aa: CASSQGGRGTDTQYF; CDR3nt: TGTGCCAGCAGCCAGGGGGGCCGGGGCACAGATACGCAGTATTTT
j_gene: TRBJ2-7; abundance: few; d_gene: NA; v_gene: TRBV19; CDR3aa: CASSIGGHAYEQYF; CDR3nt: TGTGCCAGTAGTATCGGGGGACACGCCTACGAGCAGTACTTC
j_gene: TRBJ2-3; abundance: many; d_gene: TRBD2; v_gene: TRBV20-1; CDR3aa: CSARATSDTQYF; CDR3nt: TGCAGTGCTAGAGCGACTAGCGATACGCAGTATTTT
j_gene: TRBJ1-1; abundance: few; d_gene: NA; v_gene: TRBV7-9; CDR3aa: CASSSPSTTNTEAFF; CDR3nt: TGTGCCAGCAGCTCCCCCTCGACAACAAACACTGAAGCTTTCTTT
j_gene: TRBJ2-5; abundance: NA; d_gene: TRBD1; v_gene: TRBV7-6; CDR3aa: CASSRIRDRGRETQYF; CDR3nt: TGTGCCAGCAGCAGAATCCGGGACAGGGGGAGAGAGACCCAGTACTTC
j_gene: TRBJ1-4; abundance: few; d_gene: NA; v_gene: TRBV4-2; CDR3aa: CASSQDFAGNEKLFF; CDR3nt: TGTGCCAGCAGCCAAGATTTTGCCGGTAATGAAAAACTGTTTTTT
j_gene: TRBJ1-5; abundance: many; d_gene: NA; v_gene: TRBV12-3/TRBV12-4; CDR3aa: CASSLRSQPQHF; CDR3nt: TGTGCCAGCAGTTTACGGTCTCAGCCCCAGCATTTT
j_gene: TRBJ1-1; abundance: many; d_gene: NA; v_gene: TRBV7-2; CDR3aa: CASSLANRRDTEAFF; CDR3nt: TGTGCCAGCAGCTTGGCCAATCGAAGGGACACTGAAGCTTTCTTT
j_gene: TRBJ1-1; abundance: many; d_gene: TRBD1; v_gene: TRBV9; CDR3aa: CASSGRQGMNTEAFF; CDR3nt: TGTGCCAGCAGCGGAAGACAGGGGATGAACACTGAAGCTTTCTTT
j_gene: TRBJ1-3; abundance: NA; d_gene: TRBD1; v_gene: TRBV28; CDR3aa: CASSPPHPGQGNTIYF; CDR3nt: TGTGCCAGCAGTCCTCCCCACCCGGGACAGGGAAACACCATATATTTT
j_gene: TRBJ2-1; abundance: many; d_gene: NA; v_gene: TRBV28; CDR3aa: CASSSASLSYNEQFF; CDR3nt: TGTGCCAGCAGTTCGGCATCTCTCTCCTACAATGAGCAGTTCTTC
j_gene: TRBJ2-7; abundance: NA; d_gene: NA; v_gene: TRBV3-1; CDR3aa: CASSLHGSYEQYF; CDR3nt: TGTGCCAGCAGCCTCCACGGATCCTACGAGCAGTACTTC
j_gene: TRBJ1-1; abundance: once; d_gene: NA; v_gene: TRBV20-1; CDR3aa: CSARDEGGETEAFF; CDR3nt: TGCAGTGCTAGAGATGAAGGGGGAGAGACTGAAGCTTTCTTT
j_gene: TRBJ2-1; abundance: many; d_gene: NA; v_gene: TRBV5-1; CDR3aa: CASSDQGINEQFF; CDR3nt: TGCGCCAGCAGCGATCAGGGTATCAATGAGCAGTTCTTC